Following are 2 T cell receptor beta chains from one sample sequenced in a study of molecular identifiers for immune sequencing clone quantification. MiXCR was run by TCRdb on the PCR reads, yielding one entry per CDR3 protein. The sample shows tens of thousands of distinct CDR3 sequences, nearly 25% of them seen only once. Sequencing was done on a sample of naive CD8+ T cells from blood, with Jurkat cell RNA spiked in. This sample's subset: FACS-sorted CD8+CD4-CCR7+CD45RA+ naive T cells. The receptors were gathered from a human donor in good health. Some libraries in this study had Jurkat cell RNA spiked in.

There are many counts of this clonotype. The chain couples TRBV12-3 or TRBV12-4 to TRBJ2-1; D is perhaps TRBD1 (5 bases). The CDR3 sequence is 12 residues long. With 6 bases removed from V and 7 bases from J, the gap between germline ends came to 10 bases. CDR3 sequence: CASSPQGNEQFF. The CDR3 bases are TGTGCCAGCAGCCCCCAGGGTAATGAGCAGTTCTTC.

Concerning this clonotype: Possible read error: a much larger clone is one base away. The chain uses TRBV7-9 and TRBJ2-7, with D possibly TRBD1 on 6 matching bases. Germline V CDR1 and CDR2: SEHNR, FQNEAQ (reference sequence). The CDR3 extends over 12 amino acids. CDR3: CASSPGAYAQYF. Written as DNA, the CDR3 is TGTGCCAGCAGCCCAGGGGCCTACGCGCAGTACTTC.